This T cell receptor beta chain is from a study of molecular identifiers for immune sequencing clone quantification. Overall study findings and caveats: Clones carrying above 20 RNA copies accounted for over 97% of effector molecules, under 1% in naive cells.

In TCRdb, the PCR reads were re-called with MiXCR into one record per CDR3 protein. Of more than 70,000 distinct CDR3 sequences in the sample, roughly a fifth were seen once. This clonotype was counted ten times or more. What it binds is unknown. Germline V lookup: CDR1 MNHEY, CDR2 SVGEGT. The CDR3 has 13 amino acids. Trimming removed 6 bases from V and 3 bases from J, with 11 bases in between. Using 10%, 30% or 50% RNA, naive CD8 libraries were derived from about 20,000 to 1,000,000 sorted cells. This sequence joins TRBV6-2 or TRBV6-3 and TRBJ1-1; D call uncertain. Sequencing used naive CD8+ T cells from blood, with Jurkat cell RNA spiked in. The subset was: FACS-sorted CD8+CD4-CCR7+CD45RA+ naive T cells. The origin of this receptor is a human donor in good health. Some libraries in this study had Jurkat cell RNA spiked in. CDR3 loop: CASRDSSYTEAFF. DNA for the CDR3: TGTGCCAGCAGGGACTCCAGTTACACTGAAGCTTTCTTT.